This is a list of T cell receptor beta chains from one sample in a study of cytomegalovirus exposure and HLA in healthy donors. TCRdb's copy holds only in-frame clones and misses some; the assay was immunoSEQ multiplex PCR. Found here are a few hundred thousand clones, 88% of them singletons; the top ten hold 2.9%. The sequenced material came from PBMCs. These receptors were taken from a woman younger than 30 in good health and CMV-seronegative. Both conserved end residues are part of each CDR3. D genes are given only for firm matches. The size field is filled for only some rows; it gives once, few, many or a size class.

J | size | D | V | DNA | CDR3
TRBJ2-3 | NA | TRBD1 | TRBV7-9 | TGTGCCAGCAATACAGGGGGTTTAGGCACAGATACGCAGTATTTT | CASNTGGLGTDTQYF
TRBJ1-1 | NA | NA | TRBV9 | TGTGCCAGCAGCGTCGATTCTCTCGGTACTGAAGCTTTCTTT | CASSVDSLGTEAFF
TRBJ2-5 | NA | TRBD1 | TRBV29-1 | TGCAGCGTAGAGGCACCGGGACAGGGAGGAGAGACCCAGTACTTC | CSVEAPGQGGETQYF
TRBJ1-2 | once | TRBD1 | TRBV7-2 | TGTGCCAGCAGCTTACAGGGGGGCTATGGCTACACCTTC | CASSLQGGYGYTF
TRBJ2-1 | NA | NA | TRBV5-8 | TGTGCCAGCAGCTTGGGTAGTTCCCCCTACAATGAGCAGTTCTTC | CASSLGSSPYNEQFF
TRBJ2-1 | NA | TRBD1 | TRBV2 | TGTGCCAGCACCCTGACAGGGGCCTACAATGAGCAGTTCTTC | CASTLTGAYNEQFF
TRBJ2-7 | NA | TRBD1 | TRBV28 | TGTGCCAGCAGGCTCCGCGGGTCGGACAGGAGACACTACGAGCAGTACTTC | CASRLRGSDRRHYEQYF
TRBJ2-7 | NA | NA | TRBV28 | TGTGCCAGCAGCCTTGGTAGCTACGAGCAGTACTTC | CASSLGSYEQYF
TRBJ2-7 | NA | NA | TRBV5-4 | TGTGCCAGCAGCTTCTCAGGGAACTACGAGCAGTACTTC | CASSFSGNYEQYF
TRBJ2-1 | NA | TRBD2 | TRBV29-1 | TGCAGCGTTGAAGGGGCTAGCGGGAGTATTGATGAGCAGTTCTTC | CSVEGASGSIDEQFF
TRBJ1-2 | NA | TRBD1 | TRBV9 | TGTGCCAGCAGCTCACGGACAGGGATTGGCTACACCTTC | CASSSRTGIGYTF
TRBJ1-3 | NA | TRBD1 | TRBV7-2 | TGTGCCAGCAGCCCTGACAGGGCTTATGGAAACACCATATATTTT | CASSPDRAYGNTIYF
TRBJ1-2 | NA | NA | TRBV10-1 | TGCGCCACACAAACAAATGGCTACACCTTC | CATQTNGYTF
TRBJ2-3 | NA | TRBD2 | TRBV28 | TGTGCCAGCAGTTTACAGCTAGCGGTTCAAGGGAGAGATACGCAGTATTTT | CASSLQLAVQGRDTQYF
TRBJ2-1 | NA | TRBD2 | TRBV5-1 | TGCGCCAGCAGCTCTTGGGCGGGAGGGCCCTACAATGAGCAGTTCTTC | CASSSWAGGPYNEQFF
TRBJ2-3 | NA | NA | TRBV2 | TGTGCCAGCAGTTTTAAGCGGAGGGGAGATACGCAGTATTTT | CASSFKRRGDTQYF
TRBJ2-3 | NA | TRBD1 | TRBV4-2 | TGTGCCAGCAGCCAAGTGGATCCGGGACAGGGGGATACGCAGTATTTT | CASSQVDPGQGDTQYF
TRBJ2-7 | NA | TRBD2 | TRBV9 | TGTGCCAGCAGCCCCCACCTCTTCGGGACTAGCGGGATCTACGAGCAGTACTTC | CASSPHLFGTSGIYEQYF
TRBJ1-1 | NA | NA | TRBV5-4 | TGTGCCAGCAGCTTGGTTAACAGGGATGACACTGAAGCTTTCTTT | CASSLVNRDDTEAFF
TRBJ2-2 | NA | TRBD2 | TRBV4-1 | TGCGCCAGCAGCCAAGCCCCCTCTAGCGGGTTATTCACCGGGGAGCTGTTTTTT | CASSQAPSSGLFTGELFF
TRBJ2-1 | once | NA | TRBV2 | TGTGCCAGCAGTGCCAGGAACTACAATGAGCAGTTCTTC | CASSARNYNEQFF
TRBJ1-4 | NA | TRBD1 | TRBV19 | TGTGCCAGTAGTACCGGGACAGGCCAAGCATACAATGAAAAACTGTTTTTT | CASSTGTGQAYNEKLFF
TRBJ1-1 | few | NA | TRBV29-1 | TGCAGCGTTGAGGTTACAGGGATTGGGGGCACTGAAGCTTTCTTT | CSVEVTGIGGTEAFF
TRBJ2-5 | NA | NA | TRBV7-9 | TGTGCCAGCAGCTCTCAACTCGGGTCCATACCAGAGACCCAGTACTTC | CASSSQLGSIPETQYF
TRBJ2-3 | NA | TRBD2 | TRBV2 | TGTGCCAGCAGGACGACTAGCGGGAGGCATGGAGATACGCAGTATTTT | CASRTTSGRHGDTQYF
TRBJ1-2 | NA | TRBD1 | TRBV28 | TGTGCCAGCAGTCTTCAGGGGTTAACGGACAGGGCTAACTATGGCTACACCTTC | CASSLQGLTDRANYGYTF
TRBJ2-1 | NA | NA | TRBV27 | TGTGCCAGCAGTTTGGGCACGTCCTACAATGAGCAGTTCTTC | CASSLGTSYNEQFF
TRBJ2-7 | NA | NA | TRBV7-9 | TGTGCCAGCGGTATTCTAGCAGCCGAGCAGTACTTC | CASGILAAEQYF
TRBJ2-3 | NA | TRBD2 | TRBV15 | TGTGCCACCAGCCCGCAAGCGGGAGCCGCAGATACGCAGTATTTT | CATSPQAGAADTQYF
TRBJ1-5 | NA | NA | TRBV28 | TGTGCCAGCAGTTTATGGTTGTCAGGGTACAGCAATCAGCCCCAGCATTTT | CASSLWLSGYSNQPQHF
TRBJ2-7 | NA | TRBD2 | TRBV7-6 | TGTGCCAGCAGCTTAGGGGAGGGCTCGGGGCAGCAGTACTTC | CASSLGEGSGQQYF
TRBJ2-1 | NA | TRBD2 | TRBV5-4 | TGTGCCAGCAGCTTTACTGGGTCTAGCGGGAGGTTCAATGAGCAGTTCTTC | CASSFTGSSGRFNEQFF
TRBJ2-7 | NA | TRBD1 | TRBV19 | TGTGCCAGTAGTACATCAGAGACAGGGGGCTTCTACGAGCAGTACTTC | CASSTSETGGFYEQYF
TRBJ2-2 | NA | TRBD1 | TRBV11-2 | TGTGCCAGCAGCTTAGGAGGGGGCAACACCGGGGAGCTGTTTTTT | CASSLGGGNTGELFF
TRBJ2-3 | NA | TRBD1 | TRBV27 | TGTGCCAGCAGTTTATCGTGGGGACAGGGCACAGATACGCAGTATTTT | CASSLSWGQGTDTQYF
TRBJ2-1 | NA | TRBD2 | TRBV7-2 | TGTGCCAGCAGCTCGGCACCGGGACTAGCGGGAGATCCCCACAATGAGCAGTTCTTC | CASSSAPGLAGDPHNEQFF
TRBJ2-7 | NA | TRBD2 | TRBV7-8 | TGTGCCAGCAGCTGGGGACTAGCGGTTCCCTACGAGCAGTACTTC | CASSWGLAVPYEQYF
TRBJ2-1 | NA | NA | TRBV6-4 | TGTGCCAGCAGTGACTCCGGGACATCCAATGAGCAGTTCTTC | CASSDSGTSNEQFF
TRBJ2-1 | NA | TRBD2 | TRBV29-1 | TGCAGCGGTCGACTAGCGGCTTCAAGTGAGCAGTTCTTC | CSGRLAASSEQFF
TRBJ2-5 | NA | TRBD2 | TRBV7-6 | TGTGCCAGCAGCCCCCGGGTAGCGGGCGGTCAAGAGACCCAGTACTTC | CASSPRVAGGQETQYF
TRBJ1-5 | once | NA | TRBV7-8 | TGTGCCAGCAGCTCCTATAGCAATCAGCCCCAGCATTTT | CASSSYSNQPQHF
TRBJ1-5 | NA | NA | TRBV28 | TGTGCCAGCAGTTTATGGATGGAAGGGGGCAATCAGCCCCAGCATTTT | CASSLWMEGGNQPQHF
TRBJ2-7 | NA | NA | TRBV6-1 | TGTGCCAGCAACAAGGGGGGGCCCTACGAGCAGTACTTC | CASNKGGPYEQYF
TRBJ2-7 | once | TRBD2 | TRBV29-1 | TGCAGCGCAGGACTAGCGGGAGCCTTTAGCTACGAGCAGTACTTC | CSAGLAGAFSYEQYF
TRBJ2-7 | NA | TRBD2 | TRBV5-6 | TGTGCCAGCACCTCTAGCGGGGTCGAGCAGTACTTC | CASTSSGVEQYF
TRBJ1-4 | NA | NA | TRBV6-6 | TGTGCCAGCAGGAGACAGGCAAATGAAAAACTGTTTTTT | CASRRQANEKLFF
TRBJ1-2 | NA | TRBD1 | TRBV5-1 | TGCGCCAGCAGCCTTACCACGGGACAGACCGTCTATGGCTACACCTTC | CASSLTTGQTVYGYTF
TRBJ2-1 | NA | NA | TRBV14 | TGTGCCAGCACCGACTACAGCTACAATGAGCAGTTCTTC | CASTDYSYNEQFF
TRBJ2-1 | NA | NA | TRBV27 | TGTGCCAGCAGTTTATCCCTCGCCAGGGGGAGGAATGAGCAGTTCTTC | CASSLSLARGRNEQFF
TRBJ1-1 | NA | NA | TRBV27 | TGTGCCAGCAGTTCGGGGTTGGGCACTGAAGCTTTCTTT | CASSSGLGTEAFF
TRBJ2-1 | NA | NA | TRBV27 | TGTGCCAGTAAAGGGCGGGGCCAGAACAATGAGCAGTTCTTC | CASKGRGQNNEQFF
TRBJ2-5 | NA | NA | TRBV7-9 | TGTGCCAGCAGCTTACAGCGGCCGTACCAAGAGACCCAGTACTTC | CASSLQRPYQETQYF
TRBJ2-5 | NA | TRBD1 | TRBV28 | TGTGCCAGCAGCAACATCGACAGGGACCAAGAGACCCAGTACTTC | CASSNIDRDQETQYF
TRBJ2-1 | once | TRBD2 | TRBV4-1 | TGCGCCAGCAGACCTCCCGGGACTAGATTTGTTGAGCAGTTCTTC | CASRPPGTRFVEQFF
TRBJ2-3 | NA | TRBD1 | TRBV18 | TGTGCCAGCTCACCGGGACAGGGGACAGATACGCAGTATTTT | CASSPGQGTDTQYF
TRBJ1-1 | NA | NA | TRBV4-1 | TGCGCCAGCAGCCAAGAGCCCGGCGGCCGAAACACTGAAGCTTTCTTT | CASSQEPGGRNTEAFF
TRBJ2-1 | NA | TRBD2 | TRBV6-4 | TGTGCCAGCAGTTCCTCACCACTAGCGGGAGGGCCGGATGAGCAGTTCTTC | CASSSSPLAGGPDEQFF